The rows below give T cell receptor beta chains drawn from one sample of a study of blood T cells in healthy people across ages. TCRdb reprocessed the 5' RACE reads with MiXCR, giving one entry per CDR3 protein. The profile shows 1 million or so distinct CDR3 sequences, 40% to 45% of them singletons. Sequenced input: blood. These receptors were collected from a woman in her fifties or sixties in good health. Both conserved end residues are part of each CDR3. The order of the fields is clone size, D gene, V gene, J gene, CDR3 protein, CDR3 DNA. The D gene is left open where the match is weak. Clone size is stated in some rows and not others, as once, few, many or a class when expanded.

few,.,TRBV5-1,TRBJ2-7,CASSYSPGNEQYF,TGCGCCAGCAGCTACTCCCCAGGGAACGAGCAGTACTTC
.,TRBD1,TRBV10-3,TRBJ2-1,CAISPTGGEQFF,TGTGCCATCAGTCCTACAGGGGGTGAGCAGTTCTTC
.,.,TRBV15,TRBJ2-4,CATSRGSGSLAKNIQYF,TGTGCCACCAGCAGAGGTTCCGGGTCGCTAGCCAAAAACATTCAGTACTTC
few,.,TRBV14,TRBJ2-3,CASSLPGTPSGDTQYF,TGTGCCAGCAGCCTTCCAGGGACACCGAGCGGCGATACGCAGTATTTT
many,.,TRBV15,TRBJ2-3,CATSGSTDTQYF,TGTGCCACCAGCGGAAGCACAGATACGCAGTATTTT
.,.,TRBV6-5,TRBJ1-1,CASSIFGRGAEAFF,TGTGCCAGCAGTATCTTCGGCAGGGGCGCTGAAGCTTTCTTT
.,.,TRBV20-1,TRBJ2-6,CSATHYAGLRRTNVLTF,TGCAGTGCTACCCACTACGCGGGTCTGAGGCGTACCAACGTCCTGACTTTC
.,TRBD2,TRBV3-1,TRBJ2-5,CASRKDGAGEETQYF,TGTGCCAGCAGAAAGGACGGGGCGGGAGAAGAGACCCAGTACTTC
few,.,TRBV20-1,TRBJ2-1,CSAPLKSALPESSYNEQFF,TGCAGTGCTCCCCTCAAGTCCGCCCTACCAGAGAGCTCCTACAATGAGCAGTTCTTC
.,TRBD2,TRBV20-1,TRBJ2-3,CSARDLGTSGRTNTDTQYF,TGCAGTGCTAGAGATCTTGGGACTAGCGGGAGGACCAACACAGATACGCAGTATTTT